This T cell receptor (beta chain) was retrieved from a study of tumor-infiltrating lymphocytes in glioblastoma multiforme. Concerning this clonotype itself: Its ends do not fully match the called genes, so a read error is possible.

TCRB libraries came from RNA via three nested multiplex PCR rounds. A C-beta primer primed TCRB cDNA from approximately 0.5 ug RNA. TCRdb re-called the multiplex PCR reads with MiXCR, one entry per CDR3 protein. The sample contains about 10,000 distinct CDR3 sequences, just under 75% of which appear only once. The sequence was obtained from a male donor with glioblastoma. Sequencing was performed on brain tumor tissue.

CDR3 in amino acids: CGSSLREGGSYNEQFF. Here the CDR3 DNA reads TGTGGCAGCAGTTTACGGGAAGGGGGGTCCTACAATGAGCAGTTCTTC. This chain uses TRBV12-3 or TRBV12-4 with TRBJ2-1, with D possibly being TRBD1 or TRBD2 (6 bases each). This CDR3 spans 16 amino acids.